These 6 T cell receptor beta chains originate from one sample sequenced in a study of cytomegalovirus exposure and HLA in healthy donors (dated by TCRdb to the late 2010s). Libraries were prepared through the immunoSEQ multiplex PCR assay. TCRdb took over this immuneACCESS table, retaining in-frame rearrangements with V and J assigned. Such tables are incomplete; in checked studies, under half of the missing clones stem from an unresolved V gene, and the remainder is unexplained. The sample profile shows 200,000 to 300,000 clones; approximately 86% of them were found once. 1% to 1.5% of the sample rests with the top ten. The specimen was PBMCs. The receptors originated from a woman aged 25 to 45 in good health and CMV-seropositive.

The chain combines TRBV2 with TRBJ2-5, with a tentative D call TRBD1 (6 bases). The CDR3 consists of 16 residues. Germline CDR1 and CDR2: SNHLY and FYNNEI. The ends were cut back, 3 bases at V and 4 bases at J, with 18 bases in the middle. CDR3 DNA sequence: TGTGCCAGCAGTGAGGGGGCTATGCCCCTAGGAGAGACCCAGTACTTC. This codes for CASSEGAMPLGETQYF.

The chain is built from TRBV7-9 and TRBJ2-7; TRBD1 matches 8 bases. The CDR3 runs to 17 residues. With V trimmed by 5 bases and J by 2 bases, 14 bases remained unmatched. Germline lookup yields CDR1 SEHNR and CDR2 FQNEAQ (reference sequence). CDR3 nucleotide sequence: TGTGCCAGCAGCCCCTCACGCCTCGGACAGGGTCCCTACGAGCAGTACTTC. This encodes CASSPSRLGQGPYEQYF.

In its sample, this clone was seen once. The genes are TRBV28 and TRBJ1-1, with no clear D. Germline CDR1 reads MDHEN; CDR2 reads SYDVKM. This CDR3 contains 12 residues. Trimming removed 10 bases at V and 11 bases at J, with 20 bases between. The CDR3 DNA reads TGTGCCACCCGGAACGGGGATGCGGGGGCTTTCTTT. Translated: CATRNGDAGAFF.

The J gene is TRBJ2-5, the V gene TRBV5-1, with D uncertain. Between the trimmed V and J ends, which lost 0 bases and 4 bases, there was a span of 13 bases. The CDR3 is 15 amino acids. Germline CDR1 SGHRS, CDR2 YFSETQ. CDR3 nucleotides: TGCGCCAGCAGCTTGGAGCCGGTACCTGCAGAGACCCAGTACTTC. It yields the protein CASSLEPVPAETQYF.

The gene calls are TRBV6-6 and TRBJ1-2, with D possibly TRBD1 on 5 matching bases. This CDR3 has 15 residues. Trimming left V 2 bases short and J 4 bases short, with 14 bases between. From germline, CDR1 is MNHNY and CDR2 SVGAGI (reference sequence). CDR3: CASSYPQEQGYGYTF. The DNA of the CDR3 is TGTGCCAGCAGTTACCCTCAGGAGCAGGGCTATGGCTACACCTTC.

The chain combines TRBV7-3 with TRBJ2-1; 7 nucleotides match TRBD2. J lost 7 bases, V lost 1 base, and 10 bases had no gene match. The germline gives CDR1 SGHTA, CDR2 FQGTGA. This CDR3 comprises 16 residues. The CDR3 sequence: CASSLSGPGLINEQFF. Written as DNA, the CDR3 is TGTGCCAGCAGCTTAAGCGGGCCGGGACTAATTAATGAGCAGTTCTTC.